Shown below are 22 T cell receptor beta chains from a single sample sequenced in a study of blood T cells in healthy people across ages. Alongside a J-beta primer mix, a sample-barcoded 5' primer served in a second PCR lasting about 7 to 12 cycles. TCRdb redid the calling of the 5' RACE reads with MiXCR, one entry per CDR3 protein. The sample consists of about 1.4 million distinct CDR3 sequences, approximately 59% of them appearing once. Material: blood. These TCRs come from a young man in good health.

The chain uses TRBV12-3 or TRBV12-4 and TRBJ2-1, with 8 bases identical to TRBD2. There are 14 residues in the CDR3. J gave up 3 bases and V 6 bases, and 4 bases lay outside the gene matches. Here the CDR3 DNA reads TGTGCCAGCAGGTCGGGACTAGACTACAATGAGCAGTTCTTC. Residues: CASRSGLDYNEQFF.

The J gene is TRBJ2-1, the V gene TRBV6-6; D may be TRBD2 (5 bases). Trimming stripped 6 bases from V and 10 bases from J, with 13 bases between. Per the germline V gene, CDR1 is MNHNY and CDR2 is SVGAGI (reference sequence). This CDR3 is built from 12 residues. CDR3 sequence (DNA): TGTGCCAGCAGGCCCGGGGTTAACGAGCAGTTCTTC. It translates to CASRPGVNEQFF.

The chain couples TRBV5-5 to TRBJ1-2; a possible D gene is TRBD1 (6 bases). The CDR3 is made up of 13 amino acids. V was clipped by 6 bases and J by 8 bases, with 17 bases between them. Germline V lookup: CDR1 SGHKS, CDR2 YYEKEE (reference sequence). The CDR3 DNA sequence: TGTGCCAGCAACCTCCAGGGGATTGTGGGCTACACCTTC. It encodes CASNLQGIVGYTF.

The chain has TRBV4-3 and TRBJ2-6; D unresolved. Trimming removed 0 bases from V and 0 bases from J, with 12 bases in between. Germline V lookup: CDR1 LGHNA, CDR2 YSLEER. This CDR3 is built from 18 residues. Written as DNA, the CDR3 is TGCGCCAGCAGCCAAGAGGCCTCAAGGGCCTCTGGGGCCAACGTCCTGACTTTC. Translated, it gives CASSQEASRASGANVLTF.

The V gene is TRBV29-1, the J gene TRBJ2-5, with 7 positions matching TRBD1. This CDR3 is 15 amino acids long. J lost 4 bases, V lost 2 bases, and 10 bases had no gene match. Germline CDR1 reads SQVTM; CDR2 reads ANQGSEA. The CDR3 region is CSVEILDRERETQYF. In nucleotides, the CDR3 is TGCAGCGTTGAAATTTTAGACAGGGAGAGAGAGACCCAGTACTTC.

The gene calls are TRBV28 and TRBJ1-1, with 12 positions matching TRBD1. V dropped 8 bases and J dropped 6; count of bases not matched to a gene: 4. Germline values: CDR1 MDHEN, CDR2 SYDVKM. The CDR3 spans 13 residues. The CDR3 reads CASSGQGASEAFF. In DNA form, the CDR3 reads TGTGCCAGCTCGGGACAGGGGGCTTCTGAAGCTTTCTTT.

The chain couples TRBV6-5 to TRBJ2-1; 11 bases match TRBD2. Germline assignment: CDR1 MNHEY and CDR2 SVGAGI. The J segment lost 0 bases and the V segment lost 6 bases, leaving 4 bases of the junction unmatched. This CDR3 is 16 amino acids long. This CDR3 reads CASRPTSGSSYNEQFF. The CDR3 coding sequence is TGTGCCAGCAGACCCACTAGCGGGAGCTCCTACAATGAGCAGTTCTTC.

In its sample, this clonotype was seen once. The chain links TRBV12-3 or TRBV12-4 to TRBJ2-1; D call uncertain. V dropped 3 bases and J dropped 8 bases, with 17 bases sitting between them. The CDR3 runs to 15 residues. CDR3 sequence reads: CASSFSTQRLDEQFF. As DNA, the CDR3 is TGTGCCAGCAGTTTTAGCACCCAACGGTTGGATGAGCAGTTCTTC.

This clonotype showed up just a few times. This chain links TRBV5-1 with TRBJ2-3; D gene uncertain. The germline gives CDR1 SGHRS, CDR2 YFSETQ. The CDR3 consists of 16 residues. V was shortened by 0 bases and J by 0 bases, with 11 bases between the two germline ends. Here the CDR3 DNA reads TGCGCCAGCAGCTTGGAAGTGGGATCGAGCACAGATACGCAGTATTTT. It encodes CASSLEVGSSTDTQYF. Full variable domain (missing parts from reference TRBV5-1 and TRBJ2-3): KAGVTQTPRYLIKTRGQQVTLSCSPISGHRSVSWYQQTPGQGLQFLFEYFSETQRNKGNFPGRFSGRQFSNSRSEMNVSTLELGDSALYLCASSLEVGSSTDTQYFGPGTRLTVL.

CDR3 coding DNA: TGCGCCAGCAGCTTGGTAGGCTTTGGAGATACGCAGTATTTT. Amino acid sequence: CASSLVGFGDTQYF. The chain employs TRBV5-1 and TRBJ2-3; no definite D call. The CDR3 length is 14 residues. The germline V and J ends were trimmed by 0 bases and 5 bases, with 10 bases remaining between them. CDR1 and CDR2 (germline): SGHRS, YFSETQ.

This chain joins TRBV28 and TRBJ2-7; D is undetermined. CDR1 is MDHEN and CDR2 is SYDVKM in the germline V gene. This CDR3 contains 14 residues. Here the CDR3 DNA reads TGTGCATGCACTTCAGGACGAACCCTCTACGAGCAGTACTTC. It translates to CACTSGRTLYEQYF. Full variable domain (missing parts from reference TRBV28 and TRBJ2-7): DVKVTQSSRYLVKRTGEKVFLECVQDMDHENMFWYRQDPGLGLRLIYFSYDVKMKEKGDIPEGYSVSREKKERFSLILESASTNQTSMYLCACTSGRTLYEQYFGPGTRLTVT.

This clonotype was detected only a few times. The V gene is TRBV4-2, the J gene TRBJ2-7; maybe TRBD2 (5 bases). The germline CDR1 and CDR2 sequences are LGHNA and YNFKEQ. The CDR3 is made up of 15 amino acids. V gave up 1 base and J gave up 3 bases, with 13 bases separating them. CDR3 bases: TGTGCCAGCAGCCAAGTTGGGAGTTCCGACTACGAGCAGTACTTC. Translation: CASSQVGSSDYEQYF.

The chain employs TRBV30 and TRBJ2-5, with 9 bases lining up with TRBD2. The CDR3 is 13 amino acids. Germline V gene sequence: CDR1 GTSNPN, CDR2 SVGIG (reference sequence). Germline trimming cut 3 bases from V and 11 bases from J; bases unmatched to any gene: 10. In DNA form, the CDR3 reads TGTGCCTGGAGCCTAGCGGGGAACAATGAGCAGTACTTC. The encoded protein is CAWSLAGNNEQYF.

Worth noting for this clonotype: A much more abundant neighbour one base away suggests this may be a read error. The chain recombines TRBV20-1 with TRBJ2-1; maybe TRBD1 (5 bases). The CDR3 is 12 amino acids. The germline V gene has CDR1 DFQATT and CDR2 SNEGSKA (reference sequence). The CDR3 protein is CRTLGRNNDQFF. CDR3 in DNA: TGCAGGACCCTGGGGCGCAACAATGATCAGTTCTTC.

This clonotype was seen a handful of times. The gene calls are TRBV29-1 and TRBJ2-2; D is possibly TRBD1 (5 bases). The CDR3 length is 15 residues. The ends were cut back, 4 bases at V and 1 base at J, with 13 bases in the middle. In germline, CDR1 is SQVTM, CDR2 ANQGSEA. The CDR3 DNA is TGCAGCGTTGCCCCGCAGGGCGGGAACACCGGGGAGCTGTTTTTT. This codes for CSVAPQGGNTGELFF.

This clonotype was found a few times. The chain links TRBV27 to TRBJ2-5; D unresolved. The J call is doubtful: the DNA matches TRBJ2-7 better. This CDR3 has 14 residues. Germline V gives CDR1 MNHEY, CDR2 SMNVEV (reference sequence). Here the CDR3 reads CASSLSRRANEQYF. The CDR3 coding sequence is TGTGCCAGCAGTTTATCGCGACGGGCGAACGAGCAGTACTTC.

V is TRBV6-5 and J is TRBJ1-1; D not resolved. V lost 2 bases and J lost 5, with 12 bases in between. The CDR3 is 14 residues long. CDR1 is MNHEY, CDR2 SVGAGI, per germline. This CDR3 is CASSYAGEGTEAFF. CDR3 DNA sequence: TGTGCCAGCAGTTACGCCGGGGAAGGGACTGAAGCTTTCTTT.

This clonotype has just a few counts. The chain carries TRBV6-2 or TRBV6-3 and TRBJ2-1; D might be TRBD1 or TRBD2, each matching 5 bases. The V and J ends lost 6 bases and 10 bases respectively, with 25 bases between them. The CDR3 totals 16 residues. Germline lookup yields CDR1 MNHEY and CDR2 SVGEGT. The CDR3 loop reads CASSRIRDPGWDEQFF. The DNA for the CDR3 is TGTGCCAGCAGCCGCATAAGGGATCCCGGTTGGGACGAGCAGTTCTTC.

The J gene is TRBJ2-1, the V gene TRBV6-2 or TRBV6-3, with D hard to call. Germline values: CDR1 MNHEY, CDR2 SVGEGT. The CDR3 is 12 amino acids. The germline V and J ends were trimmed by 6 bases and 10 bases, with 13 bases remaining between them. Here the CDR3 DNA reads TGTGCCAGCAGACGCCCCCCGGGCGAGCAGTTCTTC. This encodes CASRRPPGEQFF.

As DNA, the CDR3 is TGTGCCAGCAGCCCCCAGGCAGGACAACTTTATGGCTACACCTTC. Its protein is CASSPQAGQLYGYTF. The chain is built from TRBV7-2 and TRBJ1-2; TRBD1 might be the D (5 bases). Trimming cost V 5 bases and J 5 bases, with 18 bases left between them. This CDR3 contains 15 residues. The germline CDR1 and CDR2 sequences are SGHTA and FQGNSA.

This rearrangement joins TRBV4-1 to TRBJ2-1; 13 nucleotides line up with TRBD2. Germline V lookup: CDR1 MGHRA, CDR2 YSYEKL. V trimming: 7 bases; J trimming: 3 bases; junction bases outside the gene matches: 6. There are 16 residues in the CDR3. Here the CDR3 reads CASTGTSGALYNEQFF. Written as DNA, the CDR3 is TGCGCCAGCACCGGGACTAGCGGGGCCCTCTACAATGAGCAGTTCTTC.

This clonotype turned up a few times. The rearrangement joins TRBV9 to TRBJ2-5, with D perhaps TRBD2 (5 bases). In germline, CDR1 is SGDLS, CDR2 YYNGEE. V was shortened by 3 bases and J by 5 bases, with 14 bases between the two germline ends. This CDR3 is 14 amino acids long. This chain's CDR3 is CASSAAASTETQYF. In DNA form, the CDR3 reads TGTGCCAGCAGCGCAGCGGCGTCAACGGAGACCCAGTACTTC.